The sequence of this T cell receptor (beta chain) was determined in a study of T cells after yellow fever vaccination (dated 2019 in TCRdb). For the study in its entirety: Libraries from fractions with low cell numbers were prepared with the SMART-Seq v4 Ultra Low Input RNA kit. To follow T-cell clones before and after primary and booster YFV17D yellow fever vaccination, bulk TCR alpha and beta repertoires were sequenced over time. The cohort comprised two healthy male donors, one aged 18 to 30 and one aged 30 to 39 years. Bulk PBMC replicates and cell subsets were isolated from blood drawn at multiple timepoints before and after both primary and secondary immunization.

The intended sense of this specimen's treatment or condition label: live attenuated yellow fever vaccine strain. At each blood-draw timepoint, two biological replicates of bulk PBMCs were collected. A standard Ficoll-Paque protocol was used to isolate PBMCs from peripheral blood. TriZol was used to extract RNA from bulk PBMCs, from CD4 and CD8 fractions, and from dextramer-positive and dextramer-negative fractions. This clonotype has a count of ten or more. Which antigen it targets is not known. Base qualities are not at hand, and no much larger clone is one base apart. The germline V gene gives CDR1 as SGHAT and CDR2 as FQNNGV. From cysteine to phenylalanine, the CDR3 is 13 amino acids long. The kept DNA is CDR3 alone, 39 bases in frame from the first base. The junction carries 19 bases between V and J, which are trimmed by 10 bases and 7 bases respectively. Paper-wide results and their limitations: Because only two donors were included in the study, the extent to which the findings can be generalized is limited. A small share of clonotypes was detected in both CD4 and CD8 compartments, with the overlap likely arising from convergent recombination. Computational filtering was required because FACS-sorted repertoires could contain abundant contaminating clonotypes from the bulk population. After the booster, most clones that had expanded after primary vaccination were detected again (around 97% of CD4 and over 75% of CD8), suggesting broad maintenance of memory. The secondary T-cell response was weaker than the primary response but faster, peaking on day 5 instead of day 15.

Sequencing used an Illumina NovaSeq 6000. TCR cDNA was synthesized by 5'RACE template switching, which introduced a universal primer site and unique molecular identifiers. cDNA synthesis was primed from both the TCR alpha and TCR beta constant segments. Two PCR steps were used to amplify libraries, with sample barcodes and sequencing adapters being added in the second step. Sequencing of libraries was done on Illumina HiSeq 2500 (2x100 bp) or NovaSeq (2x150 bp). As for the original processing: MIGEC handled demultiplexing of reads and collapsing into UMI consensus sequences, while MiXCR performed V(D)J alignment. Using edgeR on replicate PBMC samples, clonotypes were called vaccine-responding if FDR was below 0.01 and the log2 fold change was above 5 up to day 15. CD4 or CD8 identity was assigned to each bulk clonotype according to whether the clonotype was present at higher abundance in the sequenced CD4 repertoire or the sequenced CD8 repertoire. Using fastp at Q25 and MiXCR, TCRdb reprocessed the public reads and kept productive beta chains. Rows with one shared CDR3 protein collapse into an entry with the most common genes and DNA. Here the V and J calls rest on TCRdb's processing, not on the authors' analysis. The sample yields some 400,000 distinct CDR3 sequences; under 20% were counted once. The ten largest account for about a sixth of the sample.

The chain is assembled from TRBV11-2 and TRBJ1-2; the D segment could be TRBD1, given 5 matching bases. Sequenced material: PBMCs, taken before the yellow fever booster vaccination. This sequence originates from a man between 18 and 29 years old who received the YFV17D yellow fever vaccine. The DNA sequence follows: TGTGCCACCAACTTGGGGGTCGGGTTTGGCTACACCTTC. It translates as CATNLGVGFGYTF. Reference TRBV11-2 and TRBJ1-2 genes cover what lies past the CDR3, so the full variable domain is EAGVAQSPRYKIIEKRQSVAFWCNPISGHATLYWYQQILGQGPKLLIQFQNNGVVDDSQLPKDRFSAERLKGVDSTLKIQPAKLEDSAVYLCATNLGVGFGYTFGSGTRLTVV.